This T cell receptor beta chain was profiled in a study of radiotherapy plus CTLA-4 blockade in lung cancer. With ipilimumab providing CTLA-4 blockade, focal radiation was administered to patients who had chemo-refractory metastatic non-small-cell lung cancer. Germline CDR1 is SGHTA and CDR2 is FQGNSA. V was shortened by 5 bases and J by 3 bases, with 17 bases between the two germline ends. The length of the CDR3 is 15 residues. Generated by immunoSEQ multiplex PCR, the TCRdb table keeps only in-frame clones and is missing some. The sample has tens of thousands of clones; 79% are singletons. The sample in question was peripheral blood, obtained from a patient treated with radiotherapy plus ipilimumab. The receptor was derived from a human donor with non-small cell lung cancer who had a complete response to radiotherapy plus ipilimumab. The V and J genes are TRBV7-2 and TRBJ2-7, with D maybe TRBD2 (6 bases). The CDR3 loop reads CASSLEGGGNYEQYF. CDR3 in DNA: TGTGCCAGCAGCCTAGAGGGTGGGGGGAACTACGAGCAGTACTTC.